This TCR beta chain was retrieved from a study of T cells in Graves' hyperthyroidism and ophthalmopathy. This clonotype was counted ten times or more. Germline V gene data show CDR1 as SGHTA and CDR2 as FQGNSA. CDR3 length equals 14 residues. The V gene end was trimmed by 3 bases and the J gene end by 5 bases; junction bases not matched to a gene: 3. The PBMCs studied were ones that came from about 10 ml fresh peripheral blood. TCR beta CDR3 sequences were amplified from RNA transcripts. With the HTBI primer set, the TCR CDR3 went through a first round of RT-PCR. TCRdb independently ran MiXCR on the multiplex PCR reads; one entry per CDR3 protein. This table has some 300,000 distinct CDR3 sequences, around a sixth appearing once.

The rearrangement uses TRBV7-2 and TRBJ2-1; TRBD2 aligns across 8 bases. The sample taken for sequencing was blood. This clonotype was obtained from a man aged 30 to 45 with Graves' hyperthyroidism. CDR3 nucleotide sequence: TGTGCCAGCAGCTTGGTAGCGGGAAACAATGAGCAGTTCTTC. It translates to CASSLVAGNNEQFF. The variable domain in full, completed from reference TRBV7-2 and TRBJ2-1, reads GAGVSQSPSNKVTEKGKDVELRCDPISGHTALYWYRQSLGQGLEFLIYFQGNSAPDKSGLPSDRFSAERTGGSVSTLTIQRTQQEDSAVYLCASSLVAGNNEQFFGPGTRLTVL.